This TCR beta chain was captured in a study of shared clonotypes between healthy human individuals (dated by TCRdb to the early 2020s). Study-wide context: The cohort comprised a couple of women and a few men aged 18 to 49 years. For each donor, CD4 naive and CD4 memory were each given three plates, CD8 naive was given two plates, and CD8 memory was given one plate. To estimate repertoire size and how much clonotype sharing occurs between individuals, the study deeply sequenced the blood TCR repertoires of several healthy adults. Libraries were prepared and TCR repertoires were sequenced by different laboratories using diverse techniques, in order to increase sequencing depth and limit assay-specific biases. Each donor's leukapheresis produced roughly between roughly 0.94 and 9.5 billion PBMCs. What the authors observed across the whole study: Even with the large sequencing depth, rarefaction of the sorted-subset datasets indicated that sequencing was incomplete. When a few donors were compared, the shared fraction of clonotypes was around 5% for naive CD4, about 4% for naive CD8, 2% to 2.5% for memory CD4, and 0.4% for memory CD8. The small number of donors limited the genetic and exposure-history diversity represented. Naive subsets generally had larger estimated clonotype richness than memory subsets. Clonotypes shared by all four sorted-subset donors showed higher generation probabilities than non-shared clonotypes. Pairwise subsampling indicated that sequencing depth was expected to affect the degree of clonotype sharing among donors. Sampling was restricted to blood, and TCR repertoires in tissue are likely to differ from TCR repertoires in blood.

Donors were healthy HIV-negative adults with no recently reported acute infections or vaccinations. Every donor was a Caucasian adult residing in Nashville, Tennessee, USA. CD4+ T cells were enriched by magnetic negative selection, after which naive cells were positively selected on CD45RA and the negative fraction was taken as the memory subset. Blood was collected by leukapheresis, and PBMCs were isolated by Ficoll-Histopaque density gradient centrifugation and then cryopreserved in liquid nitrogen vapor phase. Analytical flow cytometry was used to check the purity and quantity of every magnetically sorted T cell population. From each sorted fraction, genomic DNA was isolated and quantified by UV absorbance on a Nanodrop 2000c. Using the deep immunoSEQ assay, multiplex PCR amplified TCR CDR3 regions from genomic DNA. Genomic DNA extracted from each cell subset was distributed evenly over all wells of several immunoSEQ 96-well plates, and each plate served as one replicate. Each replicate PCR for sorted subsets received about 210 ng genomic DNA, equal to tens of thousands of T cell genomes. Purified libraries were measured with a Qubit 3.0 fluorometer, size-checked on a Bioanalyzer 2100, and measured again with the KAPA Library Quantification kit. Every immunoSEQ 96-well plate was sequenced on a dedicated single-read 150-cycle Illumina NextSeq 550 flow cell. The study's processing was this. Because the immunoSEQ output included only junctional sequences and no quality scores, the filtering could not be the same as the filtering used for full-length reads. Sequences were annotated with PyIR, a Python wrapper for IgBLAST v1.9, and V/J genes and CDR3 were assigned using IMGT germline references. Reads were removed for weak V/J assignments (E-value above 1e-6), missing CDR3, stop codons, out-of-frame junctions, or ambiguous translated residues. V3J clonotypes were defined as sequences sharing the same inferred V gene, J gene, and CDR3 amino acid sequence. To compute the percentage overlap between repertoires, the number of shared unique clonotypes was divided by the size of the smaller repertoire. Richness of each repertoire was evaluated using RTK rarefaction, the Chao1 estimator, and Recon v2.1 estimates of unobserved clonotypes. OLGA was used to compute generation probabilities for all TCRbeta clonotypes that the gDNA method yielded from a few donors. Sourced from immuneACCESS, this table was stored by TCRdb with only in-frame sequences that have V and J called. A share of the clones is absent; for the studies checked, an unresolved V gene accounts for under half, and the remainder has no known explanation. V, J and clone size derive from that table, while D and trimming were established from the DNA sequence. The sample yields nearly 1,000,000 clones; 76% were counted once. The ten largest clones capture about 1.5% of the sample.

The sample holds a few counts of this clone. Its target antigen remains unknown. It has no much larger one-base neighbor in the sample; base qualities were not kept. Compared with germline, V lacks 4 bases and J lacks 3 bases; bases without a gene match: 5. The germline V gene provides CDR1 ENHRY and CDR2 SYGVKD. From cysteine to phenylalanine, the CDR3 is 14 amino acids long. CDR3 DNA is the only sequence kept; it has 42 bases, read in frame from the first base. Sample: memory CD4+ T cells sorted from blood. The intended sense of this specimen's cell subset or site label: CD45RA-negative fraction. The receptor comes from a man between 18 and 35 years old in good health. Recombination joined TRBV10-3 with TRBJ2-7; TRBD2 aligns with 8 central bases. The base sequence is TGTGCCATCAGTGGTACGAGCGGGAGCTACGAGCAGTACTTC. It is translated as CAISGTSGSYEQYF.